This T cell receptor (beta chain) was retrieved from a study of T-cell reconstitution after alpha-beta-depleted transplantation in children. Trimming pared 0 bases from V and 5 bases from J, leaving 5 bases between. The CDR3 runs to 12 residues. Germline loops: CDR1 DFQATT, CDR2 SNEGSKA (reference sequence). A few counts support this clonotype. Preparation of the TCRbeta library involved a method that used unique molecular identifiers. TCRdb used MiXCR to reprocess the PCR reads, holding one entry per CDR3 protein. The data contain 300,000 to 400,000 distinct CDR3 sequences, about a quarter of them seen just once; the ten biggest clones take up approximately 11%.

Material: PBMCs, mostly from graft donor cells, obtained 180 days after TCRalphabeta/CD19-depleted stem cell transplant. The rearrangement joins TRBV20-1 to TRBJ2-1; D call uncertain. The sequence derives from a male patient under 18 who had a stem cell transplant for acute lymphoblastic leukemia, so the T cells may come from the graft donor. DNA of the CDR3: TGCAGTGCTAGAGAGGCCCACAATGAGCAGTTCTTC. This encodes CSAREAHNEQFF.